The rows below give T cell receptor beta chains drawn from one sample of a study of blood T cell repertoires in COVID-19. Only in-frame clones appear in the TCRdb table, and some are missing; sequencing was by immunoSEQ multiplex PCR. The profile shows around 190,000 clones, 80% to 90% of them singletons. Specimen: PBMCs or T cells enriched from blood (not recorded which). The receptors stem from a middle-aged man who had recovered from COVID-19. CDR3s include the opening cysteine and the closing phenylalanine or tryptophan. A D gene is named only where the DNA matches it firmly. Rows may omit the clone size; those that give it use once, few, many or a size class.

d_gene | j_gene | abundance | v_gene | len | CDR3nt | CDR3aa
TRBD1 | TRBJ1-5 | . | TRBV30 | 12 | TGTGCCTCCGGACAGGGTCTACAGCCCCAGCATTTT | CASGQGLQPQHF
TRBD1 | TRBJ1-1 | . | TRBV3-1/TRBV3-2 | 13 | TGTGCCAGCAGCCAGGGACAGGGAGCCGAAGCTTTCTTT | CASSQGQGAEAFF
TRBD2 | TRBJ2-7 | . | TRBV4-1 | 19 | TGCGCCAGCAGCCAAGATTCTGCGGGACTAGCGGGAGTGATCGACGAGCAGTACTTC | CASSQDSAGLAGVIDEQYF
. | TRBJ2-2 | . | TRBV3-1/TRBV3-2 | 15 | TGTGCCAGCAGCACCTTCGGGGGGAACACCGGGGAGCTGTTTTTT | CASSTFGGNTGELFF
. | TRBJ1-2 | once | TRBV21-1 | 15 | TGTGCCAGCAGCGAAAGGGGACAGGGGGCGGATGGCTACACCTTC | CASSERGQGADGYTF
TRBD1 | TRBJ1-5 | . | TRBV19 | 19 | TGTGCCAGTAGTATTAGCCCGGGACAGGGGGGATATAGCAATCAGCCCCAGCATTTT | CASSISPGQGGYSNQPQHF
. | TRBJ1-2 | . | TRBV5-5 | 13 | TGTGCCAGCAGCTTGGAAACAAACTATGGCTACACCTTC | CASSLETNYGYTF
. | TRBJ1-2 | . | TRBV6-6 | 17 | TGTGCCAGCAGTCTTCAACGGGGGGGAGGTGGTTACTATGGCTACACCTTC | CASSLQRGGGGYYGYTF
. | TRBJ1-2 | . | TRBV24-1 | 15 | TGTGCCACCAGTGATTCGAACTTGATTAACTATGGCTACACCTTC | CATSDSNLINYGYTF
. | TRBJ2-6 | . | TRBV4-1 | 16 | TGCGCCAGCAGCCAAGTCCGGAGCTCTGGGGCCAACGTCCTGACTTTC | CASSQVRSSGANVLTF
. | TRBJ2-7 | many | TRBV21-1 | 16 | TGTGCCAGCAGCGGACGTCTAGCGGGGGCCTCCTACGAGCAGTACTTC | CASSGRLAGASYEQYF
TRBD1 | TRBJ2-5 | once | TRBV7-3 | 15 | TGTGCCAGCAGCTACGTAGGGGGCTCTGGTGAGACCCAGTACTTC | CASSYVGGSGETQYF
. | TRBJ1-6 | . | TRBV7-9 | 19 | TGTGCCAGCAGCTTATTCCGTAGTAACAGGAGCCCTTATAATTCACCCCTCCACTTT | CASSLFRSNRSPYNSPLHF
. | TRBJ2-7 | . | TRBV13 | 12 | TGTGCCAGCAGCTCCTTTTCCTACGAGCAGTACTTC | CASSSFSYEQYF
TRBD2 | TRBJ2-5 | few | TRBV11-2 | 17 | TGTGCCAGCAGCTTGGGACTAGCCCCGACCAGAAAAGAGACCCAGTACTTC | CASSLGLAPTRKETQYF
. | TRBJ1-4 | . | TRBV7-8 | 14 | TGTGCCAGCAGTCGAATGCCCGGGTGGGAAAAACTGTTTTTT | CASSRMPGWEKLFF
TRBD2 | TRBJ2-7 | . | TRBV6-5 | 15 | TGTGCCAGCAGTTCACACGGGACTAGGCCCTACGAGCAGTACTTC | CASSSHGTRPYEQYF
TRBD1 | TRBJ2-1 | . | TRBV19 | 15 | TGTGCCAGTAACGGACAGGGAAGCATCCACAATGAGCAGTTCTTC | CASNGQGSIHNEQFF
. | TRBJ1-1 | . | TRBV18 | 14 | TGTGCCAGCTCACCACCAGGAGGGAACACTGAAGCTTTCTTT | CASSPPGGNTEAFF
TRBD1 | TRBJ1-1 | . | TRBV29-1 | 13 | TGCAGCCTCTCGGGACAGGGGAACACTGAAGCTTTCTTT | CSLSGQGNTEAFF
TRBD1 | TRBJ2-2 | . | TRBV19 | 14 | TGTGCCAGTAGTATAGGACAGGGTACCGGGGAGCTGTTTTTT | CASSIGQGTGELFF
. | TRBJ1-1 | . | TRBV3-1/TRBV3-2 | 14 | TGTGCCAGCACGCAGGGGCAAGGGAACACTGAAGCTTTCTTT | CASTQGQGNTEAFF
TRBD2 | TRBJ2-1 | few | TRBV7-8 | 20 | TGTGCCAGCAGCTTAAAAAAGGCCCTTTGGGGACTAGCGGGAGGAGATGAGCAGTTCTTC | CASSLKKALWGLAGGDEQFF
. | TRBJ2-3 | few | TRBV24-1 | 13 | TGTGCCACCAGTGATCCACCCTACGCGACGCAGTATTTT | CATSDPPYATQYF
. | TRBJ2-5 | . | TRBV2 | 12 | TGTGCCAGCACCTCGGACCAAGAGACCCAGTACTTC | CASTSDQETQYF